These 26 T cell receptor beta chains came from one sample sequenced in a study of T cells in Graves' hyperthyroidism and ophthalmopathy. Amplified regions were TCR beta CDR3 sequences from RNA transcripts. The TCR CDR3 was amplified in a first-round RT-PCR using the HTBI primer set. TCRdb passed the multiplex PCR reads through MiXCR, listing each CDR3 protein once. The sample has 350,000 to 400,000 distinct CDR3 sequences; 18% are singletons. The sequenced sample consisted of blood. Receptors were obtained from a man aged 18 to 29 with Graves' ophthalmopathy.

This clonotype came up many times. The chain carries TRBV2 and TRBJ2-3, with TRBD1 matching 9 bases. The V gene's germline CDR1 is SNHLY and CDR2 FYNNEI. With V trimmed by 10 bases and J by 8 bases, 10 bases remained unmatched. This CDR3 contains 13 residues. CDR3 DNA sequence: TGTGCCATCCGGACAGGGGAAGGGGGTACGCAGTATTTT. This sequence encodes CAIRTGEGGTQYF.

This clonotype was detected many times. The rearrangement links TRBV6-2 or TRBV6-3 to TRBJ2-2; 9 bases are shared with TRBD2. Per germline, CDR1 MNHEY and CDR2 SVGEGT. The CDR3 extends over 16 amino acids. V lost 5 bases and J lost 5; bases outside the gene matches: 9. The CDR3 spells CASSRLRLAETGELFF. In DNA, the CDR3 is TGTGCCAGCAGTCGACTCCGACTAGCGGAGACCGGGGAGCTGTTTTTT.

This CDR3 reads CSASYTRRDTIYF. In DNA form, the CDR3 reads TGCAGTGCTTCTTATACGAGGCGGGACACCATATATTTT. This chain uses TRBV20-1 with TRBJ1-3; D is unresolved. Germline lookup yields CDR1 DFQATT and CDR2 SNEGSKA (reference sequence). V was trimmed by 5 bases and J by 8 bases, leaving 16 bases between them. The CDR3 sequence is 13 residues long.

This clonotype was seen repeatedly, ten times or more. This chain links TRBV20-1 with TRBJ2-3, with 9 bases matching TRBD2. Germline loops: CDR1 DFQATT, CDR2 SNEGSKA (reference sequence). The CDR3 contains 15 residues. Unmatched junction bases numbered 9, after V lost 2 bases and J lost 6 bases. CDR3 DNA: TGCAGTGCTAGAAGAGCGGGGGGATCCGATGATACGCAGTATTTT. Amino acids: CSARRAGGSDDTQYF.

V usage is TRBV6-9 and J usage is TRBJ2-7, with a weak D call TRBD2 (5 bases). V shed 3 bases and J shed 4 bases, with 13 bases lying between them. The germline CDR1 and CDR2 sequences are MNHGY and SVAAGI. This CDR3 has 14 amino acids. The CDR3 is CASSYTDPGYEQYF. The CDR3 coding sequence is TGTGCCAGCAGTTACACAGACCCGGGGTACGAGCAGTACTTC.

Remarks on this clonotype: In this CDR3 the conserved last residue, phenylalanine or tryptophan, is missing, so a read error is likely. The CDR3 bases are TGTGCCAGCAGCGTAGTTCTTCTGGGACGGCTGGCTGGGCAGTACCTC. Protein sequence: CASSVVLLGRLAGQYL. The chain combines TRBV9 with TRBJ2-7; either TRBD1 or TRBD2 may supply D (5 bases each). Per the germline V gene, CDR1 is SGDLS and CDR2 is YYNGEE. The CDR3 consists of 16 residues. Trimming removed 0 bases at V and 9 bases at J, with 22 bases between.

This clonotype was recorded at least ten times. In DNA, the CDR3 is TGCGCCAGCAGCTTGGGTGAGGGGCGTTACAATCAGCCCCAGCATTTT. Translated: CASSLGEGRYNQPQHF. The rearrangement links TRBV5-1 to TRBJ1-5, with D perhaps matching TRBD1 (5 bases). Germline V gives CDR1 SGHRS, CDR2 YFSETQ. The CDR3 consists of 16 residues. V lost 0 bases and J 3 bases, leaving 13 bases between the germline ends.

V usage is TRBV10-3 and J usage is TRBJ2-7; 9 bases align to TRBD1. This CDR3 is 14 amino acids long. Germline V CDR1 and CDR2: ENHRY, SYGVKD. With 4 bases clipped from V and 3 bases from J, the junction kept 4 bases outside the gene matches. The CDR3 DNA is TGTGCCATCAGTGCGGCGGGACAGGGCTACGAGCAGTACTTC. This gives the protein CAISAAGQGYEQYF.

This clonotype was observed many times. The V gene is TRBV29-1, the J gene TRBJ1-1; perhaps TRBD1 as D (5 bases). This CDR3 is 12 amino acids long. V dropped 0 bases and J dropped 7 bases, with 9 bases sitting between them. In germline, CDR1 is SQVTM, CDR2 ANQGSEA. CDR3 in DNA: TGCAGCGTTGAAGAGCCGGGACTTGAAGCTTTCTTT. Translation: CSVEEPGLEAFF.

The J gene is TRBJ2-1, the V gene TRBV7-2; 16 bases match TRBD2. Germline V gene sequence: CDR1 SGHTA, CDR2 FQGNSA. The trim removed 6 bases at V and 0 bases at J, leaving 17 bases unmatched. The CDR3 has 22 amino acids. CDR3 sequence (DNA): TGTGCCAGCAGTCTACCCGGGACTAGCGGGGGGGCCCTTTTTAGCTCCTACAATGAGCAGTTCTTC. This translates into CASSLPGTSGGALFSSYNEQFF.

A word on this clonotype: Being one base from a much bigger clone, this may be a read error. This chain links TRBV5-1 with TRBJ1-1; D not resolved. The CDR3 has 13 residues. Germline CDR1 and CDR2: SGHRS and YFSETQ. CDR3 amino acids: CASSFTVNTEALF. CDR3 in DNA: TGCGCCAGCAGCTTCACCGTGAACACTGAAGCTCTCTTT.

This clonotype was counted ten times or more. The genes are TRBV20-1 and TRBJ2-3; TRBD2 matches at 14 bases. Germline V gene data show CDR1 as DFQATT and CDR2 as SNEGSKA (reference sequence). The CDR3 covers 18 residues. The V segment lost 4 bases and the J segment 1 base; nucleotides outside the gene matches: 10. For the CDR3, the DNA is TGCAGTGCTACACTGACGACGGGACTAGCGGGGGGCACAGATACGCAGTATTTT. Its protein product is CSATLTTGLAGGTDTQYF.

This clonotype came up many times. The rearrangement links TRBV20-1 to TRBJ2-5; 10 bases match TRBD2. Trimming cost V 0 bases and J 5 bases; bases outside gene matches: 9. The germline V gene has CDR1 DFQATT and CDR2 SNEGSKA (reference sequence). The CDR3 loop spans 16 amino acids. The CDR3 here is CSARDRTLAGVETQYF. CDR3 coding DNA: TGCAGTGCTAGAGACAGAACCCTAGCGGGGGTGGAGACCCAGTACTTC.

There are many counts of this clonotype. This chain uses TRBV9 with TRBJ1-3; possibly TRBD1 for D (5 bases). Germline CDR1 reads SGDLS; CDR2 reads YYNGEE. The CDR3 runs to 14 residues. V was trimmed by 2 bases and J by 2 bases, leaving 8 bases between them. The CDR3 DNA follows: TGTGCCAGCAGCGTTGAGGACACTGGAAACACCATATATTTT. Its protein is CASSVEDTGNTIYF. Together with reference TRBV9 and TRBJ1-3, the CDR3 gives the full variable domain: DSGVTQTPKHLITATGQRVTLRCSPRSGDLSVYWYQQSLDQGLQFLIQYYNGEERAKGNILERFSAQQFPDLHSELNLSSLELGDSALYFCASSVEDTGNTIYFGEGSWLTVV.

This clonotype was recorded a few times. The chain couples TRBV5-1 to TRBJ2-7; 11 bases are shared with TRBD2. Germline V lookup: CDR1 SGHRS, CDR2 YFSETQ. The V and J ends lost 4 bases and 5 bases, in that order; junction bases with no gene match: 11. This CDR3 is built from 16 residues. CDR3 DNA sequence: TGCGCCAGCAGCGGGAATAGCGGGGGGGCCATGAACGAGCAGTACTTC. Its protein is CASSGNSGGAMNEQYF. The whole variable domain, remainder taken from reference TRBV5-1 and TRBJ2-7, is KAGVTQTPRYLIKTRGQQVTLSCSPISGHRSVSWYQQTPGQGLQFLFEYFSETQRNKGNFPGRFSGRQFSNSRSEMNVSTLELGDSALYLCASSGNSGGAMNEQYFGPGTRLTVT.

This clonotype occurred a few times. This chain links TRBV2 with TRBJ2-7; D tentatively reads TRBD1 or TRBD2 (5 bases each). CDR1 and CDR2 from the germline V gene are SNHLY and FYNNEI. Trimming shortened V by 6 bases and J by 6 bases, and 15 bases separated the two germline ends. This CDR3 comprises 13 residues. CDR3 nucleotide sequence: TGTGCCAGCAGACCCCGAGGGGTGGGCGAGCAGTACTTC. Translated, it gives CASRPRGVGEQYF.

This clonotype has only a few counts. Just one base apart from a much larger clone, this may be a read error. V gene TRBV6-1 combines with J gene TRBJ2-1, with TRBD1 identical over 9 bases. This CDR3 has 15 amino acids. Germline CDR1 reads MNHNS; CDR2 reads SASEGT. V trimming: 6 bases; J trimming: 12 bases; junction bases outside the gene matches: 15. The DNA of the CDR3 is TGTGCCAGCAGCCCACGGACAGGGGTATTCCCCAGGCAGTTCTTC. Translation: CASSPRTGVFPRQFF.

This clonotype was counted only a few times. The J gene is TRBJ2-2, the V gene TRBV6-1; a possible D gene is TRBD1 (6 bases). Germline-derived CDR1 and CDR2 are MNHNS and SASEGT. V was trimmed by 7 bases and J by 5 bases, leaving 17 bases between them. The CDR3 has 15 amino acids. The CDR3 DNA is TGTGCCAGCAAAATCGGTCAGGGGAAAACCGGGGAGCTGTTTTTT. Protein sequence: CASKIGQGKTGELFF.

This clonotype has ten or more counts. The rearrangement joins TRBV27 to TRBJ2-7, with D tentatively TRBD2 (6 bases). Trimming left V 2 bases short and J 0 bases short, with 11 bases between. The CDR3 runs 15 residues. Germline assignment: CDR1 MNHEY and CDR2 SMNVEV (reference sequence). CDR3 sequence: CASSLRRGHSYEQYF. CDR3 DNA sequence: TGTGCCAGCAGTTTAAGGCGGGGCCACTCCTACGAGCAGTACTTC.

This clonotype was recorded at least ten times. This chain joins TRBV2 and TRBJ2-5, with TRBD1 matching over 9 bases. Unmatched junction bases numbered 3, after V lost 6 bases and J lost 4 bases. CDR1 is SNHLY and CDR2 is FYNNEI in the germline V gene. CDR3 size: 13 residues. In nucleotides, the CDR3 is TGTGCCAGCAGCTACAGGGGGCCAGAGACCCAGTACTTC. Translation: CASSYRGPETQYF.

This clonotype was observed a few times. The chain links TRBV20-1 to TRBJ2-2; D is perhaps TRBD2 (5 bases). The CDR3 covers 17 residues. Germline-derived CDR1 and CDR2 are DFQATT and SNEGSKA (reference sequence). V was shortened by 0 bases and J by 1 base, with 15 bases between the two germline ends. The CDR3 DNA is TGCAGTGCTAGAGATCGTGTTAGAGGGTGGAACACCGGGGAGCTGTTTTTT. It is translated as CSARDRVRGWNTGELFF.

The V and J genes are TRBV2 and TRBJ2-7; 7 bases match TRBD1. Germline CDR1 reads SNHLY; CDR2 reads FYNNEI. This CDR3 region has 15 residues. V was clipped by 5 bases and J by 5 bases; unmatched bases: 12. As DNA, the CDR3 is TGTGCCAGCAGTCCTCCGGGACAGAGCAGCAACGAGCAGTACTTC. It specifies CASSPPGQSSNEQYF.

In this sample, this clonotype turned up many times. This chain uses TRBV6-4 with TRBJ2-7; D is perhaps TRBD2 (6 bases). CDR3 length equals 18 residues. V lost 2 bases and J lost 2, with 22 bases in between. Germline V CDR1 and CDR2: MRHNA, SNTAGT. CDR3 loop: CASSDRDWIRWLPYEQYF. Written as DNA, the CDR3 is TGTGCCAGCAGTGACAGGGACTGGATCAGATGGTTGCCCTACGAGCAGTACTTC.

This clonotype was seen more than once but under ten times. An end of the junction does not agree with germline; a read error may underlie this. V and J are TRBV6-5 and TRBJ2-7, with D unresolved. Germline V gene sequence: CDR1 MNHEY, CDR2 SVGAGI. This CDR3 region has 15 residues. This CDR3 reads CASSYSPTISYEQYF. The CDR3 bases are TGTGCCAGCAGCTACTCTCCGACCATCTCCTACGAGCAGTACTTC.

This chain's CDR3 is CATRVRGEGPQHF. The CDR3 bases are TGCGCCACCCGTGTTAGGGGGGAAGGGCCCCAGCATTTT. This chain uses TRBV10-2 with TRBJ1-5, with D possibly being TRBD1 (6 bases). This CDR3 spans 13 amino acids. CDR1 is WSHSY and CDR2 is SAAADI in the germline V gene. V lost 10 bases to trimming and J lost 9 bases, with 19 bases between them.

This clonotype was counted between two and nine times. The genes are TRBV9 and TRBJ2-7; a weak D match, TRBD2 (6 bases). Germline assignment: CDR1 SGDLS and CDR2 YYNGEE. V gave up 4 bases and J gave up 3 bases, with 14 bases separating them. The CDR3 runs to 14 residues. The CDR3 loop reads CASSKGGESYEQYF. The CDR3 DNA reads as TGTGCCAGCAGCAAGGGCGGGGAAAGCTACGAGCAGTACTTC.